The rows below give T cell receptor beta chains drawn from one sample of a study of T cell responses to AZD1222 COVID-19 vaccine. Repertoires were generated with immunoSEQ multiplex PCR, while TCRdb's copy carries only in-frame clones and drops some. The sample has about 180,000 clones, 85% to 90% seen once; the top ten hold around 4.5%. Specimen: peripheral blood, collected 28 days after the second dose of the MenACWY control vaccine. The receptors derive from an adult who received the MenACWY meningococcal vaccine as a control. Both conserved end residues are part of each CDR3. Each record gives: V gene, clone size, J gene, D gene, CDR3 protein, CDR3 DNA. The D gene is left open where the match is weak. Clone size appears in some rows only: once, few, many, or a class for an expanded clone.

>TRBV5-1|.|TRBJ2-2|.
CASSLVAQGNTGELFF
TGCGCCAGCAGCTTGGTAGCACAGGGGAACACCGGGGAGCTGTTTTTT
>TRBV2|.|TRBJ1-2|.
CASNQDRHGYTF
TGTGCCAGCAATCAGGACAGACATGGCTACACCTTC
>TRBV6-5|.|TRBJ1-3|.
CATTASGNTIYF
TGTGCCACGACGGCCTCTGGAAACACCATATATTTT
>TRBV28|.|TRBJ2-7|.
CASSFSWVYEQYF
TGTGCCAGCAGTTTTTCCTGGGTTTACGAGCAGTACTTC
>TRBV3-1/TRBV3-2|.|TRBJ2-3|.
CASSPPFLWQSSTDTQYF
TGTGCCAGCAGCCCGCCCTTTTTGTGGCAGTCTAGCACAGATACGCAGTATTTT
>TRBV7-9|.|TRBJ1-6|TRBD1
CASSPGTGGSPLHF
TGTGCCAGCAGCCCGGGGACAGGCGGTTCACCCCTCCACTTT
>TRBV28|.|TRBJ2-7|.
CASSLGGGRVYEQYF
TGTGCCAGCAGTTTGGGGGGCGGTAGAGTTTACGAGCAGTACTTC
>TRBV19|.|TRBJ1-4|TRBD1
CASSPRYRTGLATNEKLFF
TGTGCCAGTAGTCCCCGTTACCGGACAGGCCTTGCAACTAATGAAAAACTGTTTTTT
>TRBV19|.|TRBJ2-2|.
CASSTGSLGGTGELFF
TGTGCCAGTAGTACCGGGTCGCTCGGGGGAACCGGGGAGCTGTTTTTT
>TRBV7-3|.|TRBJ2-5|TRBD1
CASSPGQGETQYF
TGTGCCAGCAGCCCGGGACAGGGAGAGACCCAGTACTTC
>TRBV29-1|few|TRBJ1-2|.
CSVESTTTNYGYTF
TGCAGCGTTGAATCCACCACGACTAACTATGGCTACACCTTC
>TRBV6-5|.|TRBJ1-2|.
CASSYRANYGYTF
TGTGCCAGCAGCTACAGGGCTAACTATGGCTACACCTTC
>TRBV5-6|.|TRBJ2-6|TRBD1
CASSEGTGAGANVLTF
TGTGCCAGCAGCGAAGGAACAGGGGCCGGGGCCAACGTCCTGACTTTC
>TRBV3-1/TRBV3-2|.|TRBJ2-3|.
CASSQHGASRLSSTDTQYF
TGTGCCAGCAGCCAACATGGCGCTAGCCGACTCTCTAGCACAGATACGCAGTATTTT
>TRBV6-1|.|TRBJ1-6|.
CASSEAGEWGFNSPLHF
TGTGCCAGCAGTGAAGCGGGTGAATGGGGATTTAATTCACCCCTCCACTTT
>TRBV30|.|TRBJ1-5|.
CAWKKWTVDQPQHF
TGTGCCTGGAAAAAGTGGACAGTCGATCAGCCCCAGCATTTT
>TRBV4-3|.|TRBJ1-2|.
CASSPLTDSDYGYTF
TGCGCCAGCAGCCCCCTTACAGACAGCGACTATGGCTACACCTTC
>TRBV25-1|.|TRBJ1-1|TRBD1
CASSEPWGQPNTEAFF
TGTGCCAGCAGTGAACCATGGGGACAGCCGAACACTGAAGCTTTCTTT
>TRBV12-3/TRBV12-4|.|TRBJ2-1|.
CASSLSGEQFF
TGTGCCAGCAGTTTGTCAGGTGAGCAGTTCTTC
>TRBV28|.|TRBJ1-6|.
CGTGAGDSPLHF
TGTGGGACCGGGGCAGGAGATTCACCCCTCCACTTT
>TRBV7-2|.|TRBJ2-6|.
CASSPTSGANVLTF
TGTGCCAGCAGCCCAACTTCTGGGGCCAACGTCCTGACTTTC
>TRBV27|.|TRBJ2-1|.
CASISGSGGYEQFF
TGTGCCAGCATCTCGGGTTCGGGGGGCTATGAGCAGTTCTTC
>TRBV4-3|.|TRBJ1-2|.
CASSQDRGIWWYGYTF
TGCGCCAGCAGCCAAGATCGGGGGATTTGGTGGTATGGCTACACCTTC
>TRBV7-2|.|TRBJ1-6|.
CASSSQQLPNSPLHF
TGTGCCAGCAGCTCCCAACAGTTACCTAATTCACCCCTCCACTTT
>TRBV6-5|.|TRBJ1-2|.
CASSYDGAGGDGYTF
TGTGCCAGCAGTTACGATGGGGCAGGAGGGGACGGCTACACCTTC
>TRBV10-1|once|TRBJ1-6|TRBD1
CASSGTGGSPLHF
TGCGCCAGCTCCGGGACAGGAGGATCACCCCTCCACTTT
>TRBV4-2|.|TRBJ2-3|.
CASSQNSGSTGTDTQYF
TGTGCCAGCAGCCAAAATTCGGGGAGTACCGGCACAGATACGCAGTATTTT
>TRBV21-1|.|TRBJ1-1|.
CAKGGGRKAFF
TGTGCAAAAGGAGGGGGCAGAAAAGCTTTCTTT
>TRBV3-1/TRBV3-2|.|TRBJ2-5|.
CASSLRGSPGETQYF
TGTGCCAGCAGCCTCAGGGGATCCCCGGGGGAGACCCAGTACTTC
>TRBV5-1|.|TRBJ1-1|.
CASSLTGNTEAFF
TGCGCCAGCAGCCTAACAGGGAACACTGAAGCTTTCTTT
>TRBV11-2|.|TRBJ1-6|.
CASSLGWDNSYNSPLHF
TGTGCCAGCAGCTTAGGATGGGACAACTCCTATAATTCACCCCTCCACTTT
>TRBV3-1/TRBV3-2|.|TRBJ1-5|.
CASSQDRGKKGRYQPQHF
TGTGCCAGCAGCCAAGATAGGGGGAAGAAGGGGCGTTATCAGCCCCAGCATTTT
>TRBV28|.|TRBJ1-1|.
CASSSLKGWHTEAFF
TGTGCCAGCAGTTCCCTGAAGGGGTGGCACACTGAAGCTTTCTTT
>TRBV18|.|TRBJ1-1|.
CASSPLGTEAFF
TGTGCCAGCTCACCTCTAGGCACTGAAGCTTTCTTT
>TRBV7-9|.|TRBJ1-3|.
CASTSFRDLQNTIYF
TGTGCCAGCACCTCCTTCCGGGATCTCCAGAACACCATATATTTT
>TRBV28|once|TRBJ2-7|TRBD1
CASSRGDRDSYEQYF
TGTGCCAGCAGCCGTGGGGACAGGGACTCCTACGAGCAGTACTTC
>TRBV11-2|.|TRBJ2-7|.
CASSFSTHYEQYF
TGTGCCAGCAGCTTCTCCACCCATTACGAGCAGTACTTC
>TRBV9|.|TRBJ1-3|TRBD1
CASSVEGGQGNTIYF
TGTGCCAGCAGCGTAGAGGGGGGACAGGGAAACACCATATATTTT
>TRBV7-2|.|TRBJ1-5|.
CASSLWGNQPQHF
TGTGCCAGCAGCCTCTGGGGGAATCAGCCCCAGCATTTT
>TRBV27|.|TRBJ1-2|.
CASSLGGSGSYGYTF
TGTGCCAGCAGTTTAGGGGGGTCAGGCAGCTATGGCTACACCTTC
>TRBV27|.|TRBJ2-2|.
CASSLFVRPPSGTGELFF
TGTGCCAGCAGTTTATTTGTCAGACCCCCCTCCGGCACCGGGGAGCTGTTTTTT